The present TCR beta chain was sequenced within a study of T cell changes during pregnancy in multiple sclerosis. Trimming removed 0 bases from V and 3 bases from J; junction bases left unmatched: 9. Per the germline V gene, CDR1 is SGDLS and CDR2 is YYNGEE. CDR3 length: 16 residues. The repertoire was sequenced with immunoSEQ multiplex PCR; TCRdb's copy has only in-frame clones and lacks some. The sample holds around 99,000 clones, roughly 92% seen once. The material was peripheral blood, obtained in the first trimester of pregnancy. This TCR was recovered from a female donor with multiple sclerosis, enrolled in a pregnancy study. The chain couples TRBV9 to TRBJ2-7, with 7 bases fitting TRBD2. The CDR3 sequence is CASSVGLRGTNYEQYF. In DNA, the CDR3 is TGTGCCAGCAGCGTAGGGTTGCGGGGGACTAACTACGAGCAGTACTTC.